A selection of T cell receptor beta chains follows, all from one sample in a study of T-cell memory formation after mild COVID-19. TCRdb reprocessed the 5' RACE reads with MiXCR, giving one entry per CDR3 protein. The table has 450,000 to 650,000 distinct CDR3 sequences, roughly 22% seen once. The source material was PBMCs or a T cell subset sorted from them (not recorded which). Receptor source: an adult woman who had mild COVID-19 (a few samples of this study predate the infection). Cell type and time point are not known. Each CDR3 is given with its conserved first and last residue. A D gene is named only where the DNA matches it firmly. Clone size is shown for a subset of rows, as once, few, many or a class of expanded clone.

J gene: TRBJ1-1
D gene: -
clone size: many
V gene: TRBV29-1
CDR3 DNA: TGCAGCGTTGTCCCGGGGAACACTGAAGCTTTCTTT
CDR3 protein: CSVVPGNTEAFF

J gene: TRBJ1-1
D gene: -
clone size: few
V gene: TRBV11-2
CDR3 DNA: TGTGCCAGCAGCCCATTCCTCCGGGATGATGAAGCTTTCTTT
CDR3 protein: CASSPFLRDDEAFF

J gene: TRBJ2-1
D gene: -
clone size: few
V gene: TRBV18
CDR3 DNA: TGTGCCAGCTCACCAGCTGGGGGGGAGCAGTTCTTC
CDR3 protein: CASSPAGGEQFF

J gene: TRBJ2-1
D gene: TRBD2
clone size: -
V gene: TRBV12-3/TRBV12-4
CDR3 DNA: TGTGCCAGCAGTTCCCGAGCGGGAGAGGCTTGGAGAGAGCAGTTCTTC
CDR3 protein: CASSSRAGEAWREQFF

J gene: TRBJ1-1
D gene: -
clone size: -
V gene: TRBV9
CDR3 DNA: TGTGCCAGCAGCGTAGGGCAGGGGCCGGACACTGAAGCTTTCTTT
CDR3 protein: CASSVGQGPDTEAFF

J gene: TRBJ1-1
D gene: TRBD1
clone size: -
V gene: TRBV6-2/TRBV6-3
CDR3 DNA: TGTGCCAGCAGTTTCGACAGGGTTGGCACTGAAGCTTTCTTT
CDR3 protein: CASSFDRVGTEAFF

J gene: TRBJ2-1
D gene: -
clone size: few
V gene: TRBV24-1
CDR3 DNA: TGTGCCACCAGACAGGCTATGGGGGAGCAGTTCTTC
CDR3 protein: CATRQAMGEQFF

J gene: TRBJ2-1
D gene: -
clone size: -
V gene: TRBV4-3
CDR3 DNA: TGCGCCAGCAGCCAAGCTCGAGGGATGAGGGAGGACCAGTACAATGAGCAGTTCTTC
CDR3 protein: CASSQARGMREDQYNEQFF

J gene: TRBJ2-2
D gene: TRBD2
clone size: -
V gene: TRBV6-2/TRBV6-3
CDR3 DNA: TGTGCCAGCAGTTACTCAGAGGGAGGGCCCGACACCGGGGAGCTGTTTTTT
CDR3 protein: CASSYSEGGPDTGELFF

J gene: TRBJ2-7
D gene: TRBD1
clone size: few
V gene: TRBV10-3
CDR3 DNA: TGTGCCATCAGTGAGTCATGGGACAGGGGGCGCGGGGCCTACGAGCAGTACTTC
CDR3 protein: CAISESWDRGRGAYEQYF

J gene: TRBJ1-2
D gene: -
clone size: once
V gene: TRBV18
CDR3 DNA: TGTGCCAGCTCACCAGAGACGTTTACAAGCTATGGCTACACCTTC
CDR3 protein: CASSPETFTSYGYTF

J gene: TRBJ2-7
D gene: -
clone size: few
V gene: TRBV7-2
CDR3 DNA: TGTGCCAGCAGCTTGTCCGCGAACACAGGGTTCTACGAGCAGTACTTC
CDR3 protein: CASSLSANTGFYEQYF

J gene: TRBJ2-5
D gene: -
clone size: -
V gene: TRBV30
CDR3 DNA: TGTGCCTGGAGCCCCTCGCGCGGCCCTGCCGCATATGAGCCGACAAAGGGGACCCAGTACTTC
CDR3 protein: CAWSPSRGPAAYEPTKGTQYF

J gene: TRBJ2-1
D gene: -
clone size: few
V gene: TRBV21-1
CDR3 DNA: TGTGCCAGCAGCTCCCGGACAGGGGACCTCTCCTACAATGAGCAGTTCTTC
CDR3 protein: CASSSRTGDLSYNEQFF

J gene: TRBJ2-5
D gene: -
clone size: few
V gene: TRBV10-3
CDR3 DNA: TGTGCCATCACTCGTCGGGAAGGGGAGACCCAGTACTTC
CDR3 protein: CAITRREGETQYF

J gene: TRBJ1-2
D gene: TRBD1
clone size: -
V gene: TRBV12-3/TRBV12-4
CDR3 DNA: TGTGCCAGCAGTCCCGGGACAGGTGGCTACACCTTC
CDR3 protein: CASSPGTGGYTF

J gene: TRBJ2-3
D gene: TRBD1
clone size: -
V gene: TRBV3-1
CDR3 DNA: TGTGCCAGCAGCAAAAGGGGACAGGGGCGCACAGATACGCAGTATTTT
CDR3 protein: CASSKRGQGRTDTQYF

J gene: TRBJ2-1
D gene: -
clone size: -
V gene: TRBV6-5
CDR3 DNA: TGTGCCAGCAGGGTTACTGGGACGAGCTCCTACAATGAGCAGTTCTTC
CDR3 protein: CASRVTGTSSYNEQFF

J gene: TRBJ2-3
D gene: TRBD2
clone size: few
V gene: TRBV30
CDR3 DNA: TGTGCCTGGACCCGGAGCGGGGGAAGCACAGATACGCAGTATTTT
CDR3 protein: CAWTRSGGSTDTQYF

J gene: TRBJ1-2
D gene: -
clone size: few
V gene: TRBV3-1
CDR3 DNA: TGTGCCAGCAGCCAAGTGGGCAGGGGCGGCTACACCTTC
CDR3 protein: CASSQVGRGGYTF

J gene: TRBJ1-4
D gene: TRBD1
clone size: few
V gene: TRBV19
CDR3 DNA: TGTGCCAGTAGTATAGATCTGCGACAGGGCCCACTAAATGAAAAACTGTTTTTT
CDR3 protein: CASSIDLRQGPLNEKLFF

J gene: TRBJ2-1
D gene: TRBD2
clone size: few
V gene: TRBV27
CDR3 DNA: TGTGCCAGCAGTTTAGCGGGAGGTATTATTAATGAGCAGTTCTTC
CDR3 protein: CASSLAGGIINEQFF

J gene: TRBJ1-2
D gene: TRBD1
clone size: -
V gene: TRBV19
CDR3 DNA: TGTGCCAGTAGATTCAGCGGGACAGAGGATGGCTACACCTTC
CDR3 protein: CASRFSGTEDGYTF

J gene: TRBJ2-3
D gene: -
clone size: -
V gene: TRBV7-2
CDR3 DNA: TGTGCCAGCAGCACAAGGGCCTCCACAGATACGCAGTATTTT
CDR3 protein: CASSTRASTDTQYF

J gene: TRBJ2-7
D gene: -
clone size: -
V gene: TRBV20-1
CDR3 DNA: TGCAGTGCTTTCAGGAGCTCCTACGAGCAGTACTTC
CDR3 protein: CSAFRSSYEQYF

J gene: TRBJ1-1
D gene: -
clone size: few
V gene: TRBV20-1
CDR3 DNA: TGCAGTGCTGTGGGTCGGGTGGGTGAAGCTTTCTTT
CDR3 protein: CSAVGRVGEAFF

J gene: TRBJ1-4
D gene: TRBD1
clone size: -
V gene: TRBV9
CDR3 DNA: TGTGCCAGCAGCGTGCAGCCGGGACAGCTTAATGAAAAACTGTTTTTT
CDR3 protein: CASSVQPGQLNEKLFF

J gene: TRBJ1-2
D gene: -
clone size: -
V gene: TRBV6-2/TRBV6-3
CDR3 DNA: TGTGCCAGCAGTTATGTGGCTGCACCGGGGGGCTACACCTTC
CDR3 protein: CASSYVAAPGGYTF

J gene: TRBJ2-2
D gene: -
clone size: -
V gene: TRBV11-3
CDR3 DNA: TGTGCCAGCAGCTTAGGGGGGTCGGAGACCGGGGAGCTGTTTTTT
CDR3 protein: CASSLGGSETGELFF

J gene: TRBJ1-1
D gene: -
clone size: -
V gene: TRBV11-2
CDR3 DNA: TGTGCCAGCAGCCCGCTGACGCCTTCGAACACTGAAGCTTTCTTT
CDR3 protein: CASSPLTPSNTEAFF

J gene: TRBJ2-7
D gene: TRBD1
clone size: -
V gene: TRBV9
CDR3 DNA: TGTGCCAGCAGCGTATCCCGACAGGGATGGGAGCAGTACTTC
CDR3 protein: CASSVSRQGWEQYF

J gene: TRBJ2-7
D gene: -
clone size: few
V gene: TRBV5-5
CDR3 DNA: TGTGCCAGCAGCTTGGCAGCAGGGAGATTCTACGAGCAGTACTTC
CDR3 protein: CASSLAAGRFYEQYF

J gene: TRBJ2-3
D gene: -
clone size: many
V gene: TRBV5-1
CDR3 DNA: TGCGCCAGCAGCGCTACAGGGACCTCCACAGATACGCAGTATTTT
CDR3 protein: CASSATGTSTDTQYF

J gene: TRBJ2-4
D gene: -
clone size: -
V gene: TRBV12-3/TRBV12-4
CDR3 DNA: TGTGCCAGCAGCTATCTTCGCCTCGAAGGCATTCAGTACTTC
CDR3 protein: CASSYLRLEGIQYF

J gene: TRBJ2-3
D gene: -
clone size: once
V gene: TRBV11-2
CDR3 DNA: TGTGCCAGCAGCTCCGAACTAGTTGACGATACGCAGTATTTT
CDR3 protein: CASSSELVDDTQYF

J gene: TRBJ1-2
D gene: -
clone size: many
V gene: TRBV12-3/TRBV12-4
CDR3 DNA: TGTGCCAGCACCCCCGGGGGTAACTATGGCTACACCTTC
CDR3 protein: CASTPGGNYGYTF

J gene: TRBJ1-2
D gene: TRBD1
clone size: -
V gene: TRBV6-2/TRBV6-3
CDR3 DNA: TGTGCCAGCAGGATGGACAGGGCGGATGGCTACACCTTC
CDR3 protein: CASRMDRADGYTF

J gene: TRBJ2-7
D gene: TRBD2
clone size: -
V gene: TRBV20-1
CDR3 DNA: TGCAGTGCTAGCCCCGGGGGTAGCGGGAGGGGTAGGGAGCAGTACTTC
CDR3 protein: CSASPGGSGRGREQYF

J gene: TRBJ2-7
D gene: -
clone size: -
V gene: TRBV20-1
CDR3 DNA: TGCAGTGCTAGAACGGCAGGTCGACCCTACGAGCAGTACTTC
CDR3 protein: CSARTAGRPYEQYF

J gene: TRBJ2-7
D gene: TRBD1
clone size: few
V gene: TRBV6-5
CDR3 DNA: TGTGCCAGCAGTTATTTCGTCCCGGGACAGGGGGCTTTGGACGAGCAGTACTTC
CDR3 protein: CASSYFVPGQGALDEQYF

J gene: TRBJ2-7
D gene: TRBD1
clone size: many
V gene: TRBV12-3/TRBV12-4
CDR3 DNA: TGTGCCAGCAGTTGGGACAGCTCCTACGAGCAGTACTTC
CDR3 protein: CASSWDSSYEQYF

J gene: TRBJ1-1
D gene: TRBD1
clone size: few
V gene: TRBV18
CDR3 DNA: TGTGCCAGCTCACCCGGCAGGGGGCTCGACACTGAAGCTTTCTTT
CDR3 protein: CASSPGRGLDTEAFF

J gene: TRBJ2-3
D gene: TRBD2
clone size: -
V gene: TRBV5-1
CDR3 DNA: TGCGCCAGCAGCACCGCGACTAGCGGGGGGATAGATACGCAGTATTTT
CDR3 protein: CASSTATSGGIDTQYF

J gene: TRBJ1-1
D gene: TRBD1
clone size: -
V gene: TRBV18
CDR3 DNA: TGTGCCAGCTCACCACGGGGACAGGCTGAAGCTTTCTTT
CDR3 protein: CASSPRGQAEAFF

J gene: TRBJ2-2
D gene: -
clone size: -
V gene: TRBV6-5
CDR3 DNA: TGTGCCAGCAGTTACTCGAGGGGCCCCGGGGAGCTGTTTTTT
CDR3 protein: CASSYSRGPGELFF

J gene: TRBJ1-4
D gene: -
clone size: few
V gene: TRBV18
CDR3 DNA: TGTGCCAGCTCACCGCCCATCAGGCCTCGGGGTGAAAAACTGTTTTTT
CDR3 protein: CASSPPIRPRGEKLFF

J gene: TRBJ2-1
D gene: TRBD2
clone size: -
V gene: TRBV20-1
CDR3 DNA: TGCAGTGCTAGAGATACTAGCGGGCAGAGCTCCTACAATGAGCAGTTCTTC
CDR3 protein: CSARDTSGQSSYNEQFF

J gene: TRBJ2-5
D gene: TRBD2
clone size: -
V gene: TRBV2
CDR3 DNA: TGTGCCAGCAGTGAAGCGCGGGGGGCGATCCAGACCCAGTACTTC
CDR3 protein: CASSEARGAIQTQYF

J gene: TRBJ1-2
D gene: -
clone size: few
V gene: TRBV6-1
CDR3 DNA: TGTGCCAGCAGCCTCGACCTGTATGGCTACACCTTC
CDR3 protein: CASSLDLYGYTF